One sample yielded the 22 T cell receptor beta chains listed below, sequenced in a study of blood T cells in healthy people across ages. Primed by a sample-barcoded 5' primer and a J-beta primer mix, a second PCR proceeded for 7 to 11 cycles. TCRdb recomputed calls from the 5' RACE reads with MiXCR, one row per CDR3 protein. Of roughly 1.9 million distinct CDR3 sequences listed, roughly two fifths are singletons. The sequencing input was blood. The receptors originated from a human donor in good health.

This clonotype was detected a few times. The chain carries TRBV7-8 and TRBJ2-3, with D hard to call. V was shortened by 7 bases and J by 2 bases, with 10 bases between the two germline ends. Germline V gene lookup returns CDR1 SGHVS and CDR2 FQNEAQ. The CDR3 extends over 13 amino acids. CDR3 sequence: CASKEVYTDTQYF. The CDR3 region has the DNA TGTGCCAGCAAGGAAGTGTACACAGATACGCAGTATTTT. The complete variable domain, with remaining parts taken from reference TRBV7-8 and TRBJ2-3, reads GAGVSQSPRYKVAKRGQDVALRCDPISGHVSLFWYQQALGQGPEFLTYFQNEAQLDKSGLPSDRFFAERPEGSVSTLKIQRTQQEDSAVYLCASKEVYTDTQYFGPGTRLTVL.

This clonotype occurred once. A much larger clone sits a single nucleotide away, making a read error possible. The chain recombines TRBV20-1 with TRBJ2-7; possibly TRBD2 for D (6 bases). The end of the DNA fits TRBJ2-1 better, so the J call may be wrong. CDR1 DFQATT and CDR2 SNEGSKA come from the germline V gene (reference sequence). CDR3 length equals 13 residues. CDR3 coding DNA: TGCAGTGCATCCCACCGGGGGAGCTACGAGCAGTTCTTC. Residues: CSASHRGSYEQFF.

The genes are TRBV4-3 and TRBJ1-2, with a tentative D call TRBD1 (6 bases). The CDR3 has 15 residues. The V and J ends lost 4 bases and 2 bases respectively, with 14 bases between them. CDR1 and CDR2 (germline): LGHNA, YSLEER. The DNA of the CDR3 is TGCGCCAGCAGCCGAAAGACAGGCAGCAACTATGGCTACACCTTC. This sequence encodes CASSRKTGSNYGYTF.

The sample holds many counts of this clonotype. V usage is TRBV4-3 and J usage is TRBJ2-7, with D tentatively TRBD2 (5 bases). This CDR3 is 13 amino acids long. CDR1 is LGHNA, CDR2 YSLEER, per germline. Trimming stripped 0 bases from V and 3 bases from J, with 6 bases between. In DNA form, the CDR3 reads TGCGCCAGCAGCCAAGATCGGGGCTACGAGCAGTACTTC. Translation: CASSQDRGYEQYF.

The chain combines TRBV5-1 with TRBJ2-5; TRBD2 matches at 9 bases. The CDR3 is 15 residues long. V dropped 7 bases and J dropped 11; count of bases not matched to a gene: 18. The V gene's germline CDR1 is SGHRS and CDR2 YFSETQ. CDR3 sequence reads: CASSLGAGGFREQYF. The CDR3, as DNA: TGCGCCAGCTCCCTCGGAGCGGGGGGATTTCGGGAGCAGTACTTC.

V usage is TRBV29-1 and J usage is TRBJ1-1, with D hard to call. The CDR3 extends over 13 amino acids. CDR1 and CDR2 from the germline V gene are SQVTM and ANQGSEA. The V end lost 6 bases, the J end lost 3 bases, and 14 bases lay between the germline ends. CDR3: CSVAANPDTEAFF. CDR3 nucleotides: TGCAGCGTCGCTGCCAATCCGGACACTGAAGCTTTCTTT.

This clonotype was observed a few times. The rearrangement joins TRBV10-3 to TRBJ2-1; 10 bases align to TRBD2. The DNA end favors TRBJ2-7, so the J call may be wrong. The CDR3 length is 14 residues. CDR1 ENHRY and CDR2 SYGVKD come from the germline V gene. Here the CDR3 DNA reads TGTGCCATCGCTAGCGGGAGCTCCTACAATGAGCAGTACTTC. Its translation is CAIASGSSYNEQYF.

The chain is built from TRBV6-2 or TRBV6-3 and TRBJ2-7; D is possibly TRBD1 or TRBD2 (6 bases each). Trimming took off 2 bases at V and 3 bases at J, with 20 bases between the two ends. Germline V CDR1 and CDR2: MNHEY, SVGEGT. This CDR3 is built from 17 residues. CDR3 protein: CASSYRPGWGADYEQYF. CDR3 nucleotides: TGTGCCAGCAGTTACCGGCCGGGTTGGGGGGCAGACTACGAGCAGTACTTC.

The J gene is TRBJ1-1, the V gene TRBV20-1; D not resolved. The CDR3 loop spans 13 amino acids. V lost 2 bases, J lost 6 bases, and 13 bases lay in between. Germline loops: CDR1 DFQATT, CDR2 SNEGSKA (reference sequence). The CDR3 loop reads CSARTTRIAEAFF. The CDR3 region has the DNA TGCAGTGCTAGAACTACACGGATCGCTGAAGCTTTCTTT.

The chain is built from TRBV7-2 and TRBJ1-2; D is perhaps TRBD1 (6 bases). V lost 6 bases and J lost 3, with 14 bases in between. Germline loops: CDR1 SGHTA, CDR2 FQGNSA. This CDR3 spans 14 amino acids. The CDR3, as DNA: TGTGCCAGCAGATCACAGGGAGTAGACTATGGCTACACCTTC. Its translation: CASRSQGVDYGYTF.

The CDR3 protein is CASSQAMGPSEKLFF. For the CDR3, the DNA is TGCGCCAGCAGCCAAGCGATGGGACCTTCGGAGAAACTGTTTTTT. This chain connects TRBV4-3 to TRBJ1-4; a possible D gene is TRBD1 (5 bases). The germline V and J ends were trimmed by 1 base and 11 bases, with 17 bases remaining between them. Germline CDR1 reads LGHNA; CDR2 reads YSLEER. The CDR3 extends over 15 amino acids.

J is TRBJ2-7 and V is TRBV29-1; no clear D gene. V lost 2 bases and J 2 bases, leaving 13 bases between the germline ends. The CDR3 covers 14 residues. CDR1 and CDR2 (germline): SQVTM, ANQGSEA. Here the CDR3 reads CSVEKEDGTYEQYF. CDR3 bases: TGCAGCGTTGAAAAAGAAGATGGCACCTACGAGCAGTACTTC.

The V call is TRBV5-1, the J call TRBJ2-2; 7 bases agree with TRBD1. The CDR3 sequence is 15 residues long. The V segment lost 1 base and the J segment 3 bases; nucleotides outside the gene matches: 3. Germline-derived CDR1 and CDR2 are SGHRS and YFSETQ. As DNA, the CDR3 is TGCGCCAGCAGCTTGTCGACAGGGCACACCGGGGAGCTGTTTTTT. It yields the protein CASSLSTGHTGELFF.

This chain uses TRBV12-3 or TRBV12-4 with TRBJ2-3; D call uncertain. V was pared by 9 bases and J by 2 bases, with 18 bases between. CDR3 length: 15 amino acids. This CDR3 is CASRPGQVNTDTQYF. The CDR3 region has the DNA TGTGCCAGTCGACCCGGGCAGGTGAACACAGATACGCAGTATTTT.

This rearrangement joins TRBV7-6 to TRBJ1-2, with TRBD1 matching 9 bases. Germline CDR1 SGHVS, CDR2 FNYEAQ. This CDR3 has 15 amino acids. V dropped 4 bases and J dropped 4; count of bases not matched to a gene: 7. The CDR3 nucleotides are TGTGCCAGCAGCTCATACAGGGGGCTTGGCTATGGCTACACCTTC. Translation gives CASSSYRGLGYGYTF. The variable domain in full, with the rest retrieved from reference TRBV7-6 and TRBJ1-2, is GAGVSQSPRYKVTKRGQDVALRCDPISGHVSLYWYRQALGQGPEFLTYFNYEAQQDKSGLPNDRFSAERPEGSISTLTIQRTEQRDSAMYRCASSSYRGLGYGYTFGSGTRLTVV.

A few counts support this clonotype. The V and J genes are TRBV5-1 and TRBJ2-7; perhaps D is TRBD1 or TRBD2 (5 bases each). Germline V lookup: CDR1 SGHRS, CDR2 YFSETQ. The CDR3 covers 11 residues. Trimming pared 4 bases from V and 7 bases from J, leaving 9 bases between. CDR3 sequence reads: CASSREGEQYF. The CDR3 coding sequence is TGCGCCAGCAGCAGAGAGGGGGAGCAGTACTTC.

The table lists this clonotype with a few counts. The chain uses TRBV6-4 and TRBJ1-6; D remains ambiguous. The CDR3 consists of 14 residues. Trimming removed 9 bases at V and 0 bases at J, with 9 bases between. From germline, CDR1 is MRHNA and CDR2 SNTAGT. CDR3 protein: CASSQNSYNSPLHF. As DNA, the CDR3 is TGTGCCAGTTCTCAGAACTCCTATAATTCACCCCTCCACTTT.

This clonotype was found a few times. V usage is TRBV3-1 and J usage is TRBJ2-7; tentatively, D is TRBD2 (6 bases). V lost 6 bases and J lost 4, with 19 bases in between. CDR1 and CDR2 (germline): LGHDT, YNNKEL (reference sequence). This CDR3 is 15 amino acids long. The DNA for the CDR3 is TGTGCCAGCAGTCTCCAAGGGCAGGGAGGTTACGAGCAGTACTTC. Translating gives CASSLQGQGGYEQYF.

The V and J genes are TRBV7-2 and TRBJ1-6; 10 bases are shared with TRBD1. The CDR3 length is 15 residues. The germline gives CDR1 SGHTA, CDR2 FQGNSA. Trimming at V came to 5 bases and at J to 9 bases, leaving 7 bases not matched to a gene. This CDR3 reads CASSESTGGGSPLHF. CDR3 in DNA: TGTGCCAGCAGCGAATCGACAGGGGGCGGTTCACCCCTCCACTTT.

The chain couples TRBV7-2 to TRBJ1-1; D possibly corresponds to TRBD1 (6 bases). The CDR3 covers 14 residues. V lost 4 bases to trimming and J lost 3 bases, with 12 bases between them. The V gene's germline CDR1 is SGHTA and CDR2 FQGNSA. The CDR3 loop reads CASSWEDSHTEAFF. The CDR3 DNA reads TGTGCCAGCAGCTGGGAGGACAGCCACACTGAAGCTTTCTTT.

The chain has TRBV7-8 and TRBJ1-5; D possibly corresponds to TRBD1 (5 bases). With 0 bases removed from V and 2 bases from J, the gap between germline ends came to 11 bases. The CDR3 runs to 16 residues. The germline gives CDR1 SGHVS, CDR2 FQNEAQ. Here the CDR3 reads CASSLAGPGGNQPQHF. CDR3 DNA sequence: TGTGCCAGCAGCTTAGCAGGCCCGGGGGGCAATCAGCCCCAGCATTTT.

J is TRBJ1-6 and V is TRBV4-2; 7 bases are a match to TRBD1. This CDR3 region has 19 residues. The germline V gene encodes CDR1 LGHNA and CDR2 YNFKEQ. V dropped 0 bases and J dropped 3; count of bases not matched to a gene: 11. The CDR3 protein is CASSQDPPRDSGYNSPLHF. In nucleotides, the CDR3 is TGTGCCAGCAGCCAAGACCCTCCGAGGGACAGCGGCTATAATTCACCCCTCCACTTT.